Listed below are T cell receptor beta chains from one sample, sequenced in a study of T cell repertoires in cytomegalovirus infection. TCRdb reanalysed the reads using MiXCR and keeps one entry per CDR3 protein. This sample yields about 680,000 distinct CDR3 sequences, of which 24% are seen a single time; 6.5% to 10% belongs to the top ten. The sequencing input was CD8+ T cells from PBMCs. The source is a human donor in good health (CMV status not recorded). Some clones in this sample may be carry-over from other donors' samples. Both conserved end residues are part of each CDR3. A D gene is named only where the DNA matches it firmly. Some rows mark clone size as missing; the rest say once, few, many or name a class of expanded clone.

V	J	size	length	D	DNA	CDR3
TRBV10-3	TRBJ2-7	few	16	TRBD1	TGTGCCATCAGAGACCCCGGGACAGGGGGCTTGCGTGAGCAGTACTTC	CAIRDPGTGGLREQYF
TRBV7-9	TRBJ2-1	-	15	-	TGTGCCAGCAGCTACCCCGGGGAGGCCTACAATGAGCAGTTCTTC	CASSYPGEAYNEQFF
TRBV11-3	TRBJ2-1	-	14	-	TGTGCCAGCAGCCCCGAGGGCGCCTACAATGAGCAGTTCTTC	CASSPEGAYNEQFF
TRBV19	TRBJ2-1	-	15	-	TGTGCCAGTAGTATAAGGTCCGACTCCTACAATGAGCAGTTCTTC	CASSIRSDSYNEQFF
TRBV20-1	TRBJ2-5	few	15	-	TGCAGTGCTCTAATCTATCAGGGGACCCAAGAGACCCAGTACTTC	CSALIYQGTQETQYF
TRBV20-1	TRBJ2-2	few	16	-	TGCAGTGCTAGAGGTCTAGGTATGAGCGACACCGGGGAGCTGTTTTTT	CSARGLGMSDTGELFF
TRBV5-6	TRBJ2-5	few	13	TRBD1	TGTGCCAGCGGCCAGGGGGTCGCGGAGACCCAGTACTTC	CASGQGVAETQYF
TRBV2	TRBJ2-1	-	14	-	TGTGCCAGCAGTCCTCTGATTGACATCAATGAGCAGTTCTTC	CASSPLIDINEQFF
TRBV20-1	TRBJ1-2	few	12	-	TGCAGTGCTAAGGTTTCTAACTATGGCTACACCTTC	CSAKVSNYGYTF
TRBV6-5	TRBJ2-3	many	15	-	TGTGCCAGCAGTTACTCGGGGACTAGCACAGATACGCAGTATTTT	CASSYSGTSTDTQYF
TRBV7-6	TRBJ1-6	many	21	-	TGTGCCAGCGGCCCTGGAAAGGTGGATGATTCGATGAGCTCCTATAATTCACCCCTCCACTTT	CASGPGKVDDSMSSYNSPLHF
TRBV25-1	TRBJ2-2	many	14	-	TGTGCCAGCAGTGTCAGGATCGGAGCCGGGGAGCTGTTTTTT	CASSVRIGAGELFF
TRBV4-1	TRBJ2-1	-	16	TRBD1	TGCGCCAGCAGCCCGTACGGACAGGGGCGCTACAATGAGCAGTTCTTC	CASSPYGQGRYNEQFF
TRBV28	TRBJ1-2	-	13	-	TGTGCCAGCAGTTTTATTCAGACCTATGGCTACACCTTC	CASSFIQTYGYTF
TRBV20-1	TRBJ1-2	few	20	TRBD1	TGCAGTGCTAGAGTTAATAGTAGCGGAGGACAGGGGGCTCGGCGCTATGGCTACACCTTC	CSARVNSSGGQGARRYGYTF
TRBV7-2	TRBJ2-3	many	15	-	TGTGCCAGCAGCTTAGGTCCCAGGGGAGCGGATACGCAGTATTTT	CASSLGPRGADTQYF
TRBV5-6	TRBJ2-3	-	13	-	TGTGCCAGCAGCCCGGACTTAGGGGATACGCAGTATTTT	CASSPDLGDTQYF
TRBV7-9	TRBJ2-7	-	13	TRBD1	TGTGCCAGCAGCGCTCGGGACAGGGGCGAGCAGTACTTC	CASSARDRGEQYF
TRBV10-1	TRBJ2-1	-	15	-	TGCGCCAGCAGTGAGTCGACCGGGTCCCAGAATGAGCAGTTCTTC	CASSESTGSQNEQFF
TRBV28	TRBJ2-5	many	13	-	TGTGCCAGCAGTTGGCGGAGCCAAGAGACCCAGTACTTC	CASSWRSQETQYF
TRBV12-3/TRBV12-4	TRBJ1-2	few	14	-	TGTGCCAGCAGCGGACAGCTATATGGCAATGGCTACACCTTC	CASSGQLYGNGYTF
TRBV7-3	TRBJ2-1	-	15	-	TGTGCCAGCAGCTTAACGGGGGCAGGGAAAAATGAGCAGTTCTTC	CASSLTGAGKNEQFF
TRBV29-1	TRBJ2-2	few	13	-	TGCAGCGGAGGGGACACTAACACCGGGGAGCTGTTTTTT	CSGGDTNTGELFF
TRBV10-3	TRBJ2-5	-	14	-	TGTGCTATCAGCCCCTTCAGCGAACAAGAGACCCAGTACTTC	CAISPFSEQETQYF
TRBV6-2/TRBV6-3	TRBJ2-5	-	15	TRBD2	TGTGCCAGCAGTTACGGCCTAGCGGGGGCCGAGACCCAGTACTTC	CASSYGLAGAETQYF
TRBV2	TRBJ1-3	-	18	-	TGTGCCAGCAGTGAAGCGCAAAAAGGAGACAGCTCTGGAAACACCATATATTTT	CASSEAQKGDSSGNTIYF
TRBV11-3	TRBJ2-3	-	16	TRBD1	TGTGCCAGCAGCCCGAGGGACAGGGGGGGTTCAGATACGCAGTATTTT	CASSPRDRGGSDTQYF
TRBV4-1	TRBJ2-1	few	15	TRBD2	TGCGCCAGCAGCCATCGGAGCGGGGGGGCCGATGAGCAGTTCTTC	CASSHRSGGADEQFF
TRBV28	TRBJ2-3	-	16	-	TGTGCCAGCAGTTTACCCTCGGTGGGGGGCACAGATACGCAGTATTTT	CASSLPSVGGTDTQYF
TRBV11-2	TRBJ2-1	-	13	-	TGTGCCAGTTCGCGGGGGCGCTGGAATGAGCAGTTCTTC	CASSRGRWNEQFF
TRBV7-7	TRBJ1-1	few	13	-	TGTGCTAGCAGCCCCTCTTGGGGCACTGAAGCTTTCTTT	CASSPSWGTEAFF
TRBV6-5	TRBJ1-4	many	16	-	TGTGCCAGCAGTTACTCGTCCCAGGGTGTAACGAAACGACTGTTTTTT	CASSYSSQGVTKRLFF
TRBV12-5	TRBJ2-1	many	15	-	TGTGCTAGTGGCGCAGCTCCGGACCGTTACAATGAGCAGTTCTTC	CASGAAPDRYNEQFF
TRBV6-2/TRBV6-3	TRBJ2-2	-	15	TRBD1	TGTGCCAGCAGTTACTCGGGACAGAGAACCGGGGAGCTGTTTTTT	CASSYSGQRTGELFF
TRBV5-6	TRBJ1-5	-	20	-	TGTGCCAGCAGCTTTGGTGGGCCTAGCAGGGTAGATCGGGGCAATCAGCCCCAGCATTTT	CASSFGGPSRVDRGNQPQHF
TRBV7-2	TRBJ2-1	once	16	TRBD1	TGTGCCAGCAGCTTAGTGGGGACAGACTCTTACAATGAGCTGTTCTTC	CASSLVGTDSYNELFF
TRBV13	TRBJ2-3	-	13	-	TGTGCCAGCAGCTACCGGGCGGAAGATACGCAGTATTTT	CASSYRAEDTQYF
TRBV7-2	TRBJ1-1	many	15	TRBD1	TGTGCCAGCAGCTTTTGGACAGGGTCGAACACTGAAGCTTTCTTT	CASSFWTGSNTEAFF
TRBV20-1	TRBJ1-2	many	15	-	TGCAGTGCTAGAGTTTTGGGCAGGGAAGACTATGGCTACACCTTC	CSARVLGREDYGYTF
TRBV5-4	TRBJ2-1	-	16	TRBD2	TGTGCCAGCAGCGGACCGACTAGCGGGGATTACAATGAGCAGTTCTTC	CASSGPTSGDYNEQFF
TRBV12-3/TRBV12-4	TRBJ2-5	many	12	-	TGTGCCAGCCAGGGAGAATCGGAGACCCAGTACTTC	CASQGESETQYF
TRBV3-1	TRBJ2-2	-	16	TRBD2	TGTGCCAGCAGCCAGCCCGTCGCGGGGGGGCCCGGGGAGCTGTTTTTT	CASSQPVAGGPGELFF
TRBV12-3/TRBV12-4	TRBJ2-3	many	13	-	TGTGCCAGCAGCTCCTCAGGCACAGATACGCAGTATTTT	CASSSSGTDTQYF
TRBV29-1	TRBJ2-1	-	14	TRBD2	TGCAGCGTTCCGAGCGGGGCCTCCTACAATGAGCAGTTCTTC	CSVPSGASYNEQFF
TRBV9	TRBJ2-5	-	14	TRBD2	TGTGCCAGCAGCCCTAGGACTAGCGGGAAGACCCAGTACTTC	CASSPRTSGKTQYF
TRBV20-1	TRBJ2-5	-	16	TRBD2	TGCAGTGCTAGGGTGCAGCGGGGTAAGGGACAAGAGACCCAGTACTTC	CSARVQRGKGQETQYF
TRBV6-2/TRBV6-3	TRBJ2-2	-	16	TRBD2	TGTGCCAGCAGTTACCCCCCCGGGCGGGGGACCGGGGAGCTGTTTTTT	CASSYPPGRGTGELFF
TRBV7-9	TRBJ2-7	many	14	-	TGTGCCAGCAGGCCTCCGGGGGGACACTACGAGCAGTACTTC	CASRPPGGHYEQYF
TRBV7-9	TRBJ2-1	many	18	TRBD2	TGTGCCAGCAGCTCCCCTAGCGGGGGGACGCCCCTAAAGGATGAGCAGTTCTTC	CASSSPSGGTPLKDEQFF
TRBV6-5	TRBJ2-1	-	17	-	TGTGCCAGCAGTACAAGGACAGGCGGAGGGACCTACAATGAGCAGTTCTTC	CASSTRTGGGTYNEQFF
TRBV10-3	TRBJ1-3	-	15	TRBD1	TGTGCCATCAGAGAGACAGGGACCTCTGGAAACACCATATATTTT	CAIRETGTSGNTIYF
TRBV7-8	TRBJ2-3	many	16	TRBD2	TGTGCCAGCAGCTCCCTCGGGCGGGGGAGCACAGATACGCAGTATTTT	CASSSLGRGSTDTQYF
TRBV7-9	TRBJ1-1	-	15	-	TGTGCCAGCAGCTCGTCCGGGACACTAAACACTGAAGCTTTCTTT	CASSSSGTLNTEAFF
TRBV14	TRBJ2-5	-	15	-	TGTGCCAGCAGCCAAGCACATACATGGGAAGAGACCCAGTACTTC	CASSQAHTWEETQYF